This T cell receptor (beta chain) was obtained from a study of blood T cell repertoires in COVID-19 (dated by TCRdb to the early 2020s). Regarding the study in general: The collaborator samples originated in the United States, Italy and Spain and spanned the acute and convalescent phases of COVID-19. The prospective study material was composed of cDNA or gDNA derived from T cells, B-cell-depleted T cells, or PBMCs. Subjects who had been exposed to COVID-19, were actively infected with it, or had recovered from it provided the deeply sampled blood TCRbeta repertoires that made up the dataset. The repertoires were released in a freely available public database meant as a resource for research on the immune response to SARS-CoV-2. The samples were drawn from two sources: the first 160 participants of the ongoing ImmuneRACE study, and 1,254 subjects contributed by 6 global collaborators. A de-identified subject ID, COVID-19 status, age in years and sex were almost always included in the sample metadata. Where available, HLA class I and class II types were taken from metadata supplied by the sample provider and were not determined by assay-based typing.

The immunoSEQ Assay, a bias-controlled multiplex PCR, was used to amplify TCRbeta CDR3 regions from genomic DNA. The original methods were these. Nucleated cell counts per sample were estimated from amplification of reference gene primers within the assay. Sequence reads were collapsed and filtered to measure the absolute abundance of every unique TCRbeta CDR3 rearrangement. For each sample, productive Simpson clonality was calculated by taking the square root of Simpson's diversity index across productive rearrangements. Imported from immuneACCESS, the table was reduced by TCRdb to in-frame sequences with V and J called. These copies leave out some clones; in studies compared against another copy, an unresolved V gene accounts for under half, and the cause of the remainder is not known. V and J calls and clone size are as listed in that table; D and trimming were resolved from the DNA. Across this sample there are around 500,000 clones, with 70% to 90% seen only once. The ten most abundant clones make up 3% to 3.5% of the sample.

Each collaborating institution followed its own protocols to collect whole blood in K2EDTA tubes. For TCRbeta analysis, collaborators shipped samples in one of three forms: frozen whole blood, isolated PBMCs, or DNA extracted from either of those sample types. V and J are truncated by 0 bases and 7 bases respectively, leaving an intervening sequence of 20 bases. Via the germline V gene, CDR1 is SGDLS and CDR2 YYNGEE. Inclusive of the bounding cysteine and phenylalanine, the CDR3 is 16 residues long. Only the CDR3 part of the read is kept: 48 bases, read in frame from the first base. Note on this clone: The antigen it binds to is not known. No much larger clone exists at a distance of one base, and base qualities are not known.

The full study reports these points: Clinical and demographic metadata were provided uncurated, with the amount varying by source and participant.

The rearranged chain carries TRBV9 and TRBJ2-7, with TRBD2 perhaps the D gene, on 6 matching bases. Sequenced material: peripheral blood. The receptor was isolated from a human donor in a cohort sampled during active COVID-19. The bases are TGTGCCAGCAGCGTAGACGAGGGAGGTGCCTTTCGGGAGCAGTACTTC. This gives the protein CASSVDEGGAFREQYF.